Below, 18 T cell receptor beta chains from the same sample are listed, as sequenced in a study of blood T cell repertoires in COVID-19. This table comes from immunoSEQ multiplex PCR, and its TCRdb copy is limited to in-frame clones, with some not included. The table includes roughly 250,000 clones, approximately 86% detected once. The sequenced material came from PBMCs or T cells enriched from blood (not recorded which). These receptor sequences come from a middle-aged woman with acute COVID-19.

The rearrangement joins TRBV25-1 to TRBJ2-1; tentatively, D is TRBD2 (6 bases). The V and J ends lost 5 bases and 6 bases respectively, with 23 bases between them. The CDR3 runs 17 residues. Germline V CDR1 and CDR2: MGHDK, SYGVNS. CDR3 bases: TGTGCCAGCAGTCCCCCCCCGGGACTCGTTGTGGGCAATGAGCAGTTCTTC. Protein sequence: CASSPPPGLVVGNEQFF.

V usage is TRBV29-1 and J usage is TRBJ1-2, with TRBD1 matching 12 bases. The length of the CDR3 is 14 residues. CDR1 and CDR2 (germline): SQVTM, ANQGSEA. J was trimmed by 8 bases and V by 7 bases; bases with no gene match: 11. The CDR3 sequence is CSAEGGTGGFGYTF. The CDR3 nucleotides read TGCAGCGCCGAAGGCGGGACAGGGGGCTTCGGCTACACCTTC.

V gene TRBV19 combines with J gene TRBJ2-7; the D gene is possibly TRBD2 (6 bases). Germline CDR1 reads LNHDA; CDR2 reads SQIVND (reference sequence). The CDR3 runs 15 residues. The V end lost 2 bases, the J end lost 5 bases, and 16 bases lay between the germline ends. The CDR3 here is CASSISRESVNEQYF. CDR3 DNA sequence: TGTGCCAGTAGTATAAGCCGGGAGAGCGTAAACGAGCAGTACTTC.

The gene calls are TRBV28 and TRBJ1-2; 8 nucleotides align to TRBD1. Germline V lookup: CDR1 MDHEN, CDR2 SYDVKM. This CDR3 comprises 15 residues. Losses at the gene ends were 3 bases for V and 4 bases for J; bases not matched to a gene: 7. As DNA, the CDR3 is TGTGCCAGCAGTTTTCGAGACAGGGGTGTCTATGGCTACACCTTC. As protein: CASSFRDRGVYGYTF.

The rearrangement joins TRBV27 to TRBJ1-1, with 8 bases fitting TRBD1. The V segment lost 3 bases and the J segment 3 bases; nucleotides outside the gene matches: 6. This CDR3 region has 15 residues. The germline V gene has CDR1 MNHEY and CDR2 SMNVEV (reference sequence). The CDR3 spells CASSFRTGLYTEAFF. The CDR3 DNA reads TGTGCCAGCAGTTTTCGGACAGGGCTTTACACTGAAGCTTTCTTT.

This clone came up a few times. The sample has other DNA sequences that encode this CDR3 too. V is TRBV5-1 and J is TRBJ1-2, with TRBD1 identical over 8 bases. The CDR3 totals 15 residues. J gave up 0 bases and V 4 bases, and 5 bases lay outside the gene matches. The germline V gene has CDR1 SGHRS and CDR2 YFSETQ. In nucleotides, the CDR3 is TGCGCCAGCAGCCTAGGACAGGGAGCTAACTATGGCTACACCTTC. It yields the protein CASSLGQGANYGYTF.

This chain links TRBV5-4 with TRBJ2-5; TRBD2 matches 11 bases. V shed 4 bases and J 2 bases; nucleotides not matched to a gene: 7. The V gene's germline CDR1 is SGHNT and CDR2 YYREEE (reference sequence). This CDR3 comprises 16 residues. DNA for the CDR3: TGTGCCAGCAGCCCAGCGGGACTAGCGGCTCAAGAGACCCAGTACTTC. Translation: CASSPAGLAAQETQYF.

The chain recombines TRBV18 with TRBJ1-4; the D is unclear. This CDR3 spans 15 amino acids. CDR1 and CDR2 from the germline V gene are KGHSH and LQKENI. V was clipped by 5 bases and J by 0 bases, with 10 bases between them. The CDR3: CASSGPPSTNEKLFF. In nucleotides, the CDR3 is TGTGCCAGCTCAGGCCCGCCATCAACTAATGAAAAACTGTTTTTT.

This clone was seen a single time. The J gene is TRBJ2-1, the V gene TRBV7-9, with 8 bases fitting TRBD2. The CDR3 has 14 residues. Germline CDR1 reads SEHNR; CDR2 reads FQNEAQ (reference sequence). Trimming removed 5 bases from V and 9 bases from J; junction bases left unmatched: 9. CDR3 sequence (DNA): TGTGCCAGCAGCGCCCCCCCGGGACTAGGTGAGCAGTTCTTC. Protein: CASSAPPGLGEQFF.

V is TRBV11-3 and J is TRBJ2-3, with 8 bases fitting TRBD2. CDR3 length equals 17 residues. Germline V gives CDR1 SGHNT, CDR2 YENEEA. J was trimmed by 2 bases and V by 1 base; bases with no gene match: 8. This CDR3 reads CASSLGRGGEDTDTQYF. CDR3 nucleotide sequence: TGTGCCAGCAGCTTAGGTCGGGGGGGCGAAGACACAGATACGCAGTATTTT. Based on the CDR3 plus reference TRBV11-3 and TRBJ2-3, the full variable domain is EAGVVQSPRYKIIEKKQPVAFWCNPISGHNTLYWYLQNLGQGPELLIRYENEEAVDDSQLPKDRFSAERLKGVDSTLKIQPAELGDSAVYLCASSLGRGGEDTDTQYFGPGTRLTVL.

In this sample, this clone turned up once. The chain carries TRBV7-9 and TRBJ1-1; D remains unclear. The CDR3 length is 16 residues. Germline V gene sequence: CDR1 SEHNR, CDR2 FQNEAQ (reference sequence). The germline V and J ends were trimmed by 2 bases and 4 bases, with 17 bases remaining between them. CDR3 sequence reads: CASSLSSRMVGTEAFF. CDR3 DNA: TGTGCCAGCAGCTTAAGTTCTAGGATGGTCGGCACTGAAGCTTTCTTT.

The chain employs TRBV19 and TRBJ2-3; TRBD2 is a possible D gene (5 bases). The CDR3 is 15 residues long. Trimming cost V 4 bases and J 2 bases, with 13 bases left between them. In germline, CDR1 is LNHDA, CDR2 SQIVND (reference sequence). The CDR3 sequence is CASSNWAGATDTQYF. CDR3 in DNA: TGTGCCAGTAGTAATTGGGCGGGCGCCACAGATACGCAGTATTTT.

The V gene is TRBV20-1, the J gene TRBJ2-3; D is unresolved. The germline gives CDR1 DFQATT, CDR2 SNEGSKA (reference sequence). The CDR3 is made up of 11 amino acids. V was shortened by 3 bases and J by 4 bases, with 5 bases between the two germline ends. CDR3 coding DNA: TGCAGTGCTAGGTCGGCAGATACGCAGTATTTT. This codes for CSARSADTQYF.

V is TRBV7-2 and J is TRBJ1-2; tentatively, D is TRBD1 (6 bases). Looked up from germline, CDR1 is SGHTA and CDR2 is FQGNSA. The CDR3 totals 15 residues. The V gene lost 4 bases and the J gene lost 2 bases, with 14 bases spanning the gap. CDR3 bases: TGTGCCAGCAGCTCCGCAGGGGAGCGAAACTATGGCTACACCTTC. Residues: CASSSAGERNYGYTF. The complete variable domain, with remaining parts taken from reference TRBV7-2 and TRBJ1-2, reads GAGVSQSPSNKVTEKGKDVELRCDPISGHTALYWYRQSLGQGLEFLIYFQGNSAPDKSGLPSDRFSAERTGGSVSTLTIQRTQQEDSAVYLCASSSAGERNYGYTFGSGTRLTVV.

The CDR3 DNA is TGCGCCAGCAGCTTGGGAGGGGGTCGCCCTAGCACAGATACGCAGTATTTT. This sequence encodes CASSLGGGRPSTDTQYF. This chain links TRBV5-1 with TRBJ2-3; possible D gene TRBD1, 6 bases. Trimming shortened V by 0 bases and J by 0 bases, and 14 bases separated the two germline ends. Germline V gene sequence: CDR1 SGHRS, CDR2 YFSETQ. This CDR3 region has 17 residues.

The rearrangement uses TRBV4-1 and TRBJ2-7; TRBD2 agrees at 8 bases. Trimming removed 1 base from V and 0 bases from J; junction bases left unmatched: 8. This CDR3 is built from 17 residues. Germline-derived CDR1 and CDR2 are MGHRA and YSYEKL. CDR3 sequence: CASSQGLGLAGSYEQYF. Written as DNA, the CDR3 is TGCGCCAGCAGCCAAGGCTTGGGGCTAGCGGGCTCCTACGAGCAGTACTTC.

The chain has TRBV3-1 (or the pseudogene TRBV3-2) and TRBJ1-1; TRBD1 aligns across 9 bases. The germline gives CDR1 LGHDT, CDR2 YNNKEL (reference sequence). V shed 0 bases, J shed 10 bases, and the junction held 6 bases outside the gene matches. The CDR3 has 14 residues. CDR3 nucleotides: TGTGCCAGCAGCCAAGACAACAGGGGGCGCCGAGCTTTCTTT. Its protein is CASSQDNRGRRAFF.

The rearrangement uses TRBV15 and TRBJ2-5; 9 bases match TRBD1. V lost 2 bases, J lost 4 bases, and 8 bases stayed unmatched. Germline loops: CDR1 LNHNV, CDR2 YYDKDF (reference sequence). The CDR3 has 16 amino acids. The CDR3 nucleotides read TGTGCCACCAGCAGATATACAGGGGGCTTTGGAGAGACCCAGTACTTC. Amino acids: CATSRYTGGFGETQYF.